This TCR beta chain appears in the sequencing data of a study of cytomegalovirus exposure and HLA in healthy donors. Study-wide findings and caveats: In vitro testing confirmed a few CMV-associated chains as specific for CMV antigens. Exclusion applied to some V segments, including TRBV6-2 and TRBV6-3, as they were indistinguishable.

CDR3 length: 11 amino acids. Germline values: CDR1 SGHAT, CDR2 FQNNGV. Deletions cut 1 base from V and 15 bases from J, with 10 bases between. This clone was found a few times. Antigen specificity is unknown. The study ran its PCR with 60 Vbeta and 13 Jbeta primers. The assay was immunoSEQ multiplex PCR, and TCRdb's table has in-frame clones only and misses some. The table lists about 94,000 clones, around 66% of them singletons. The sequencing sample was made of PBMCs. The rearrangement joins TRBV11-2 to TRBJ2-1; tentatively, D is TRBD2 (6 bases). The receptor comes from a man between 25 and 39 years old in good health and CMV-seronegative. The CDR3 loop reads CASSLGQGGFF. CDR3 coding DNA: TGTGCCAGCAGCTTAGGCCAGGGAGGGTTCTTC.